The T cell receptor (beta chain) described here comes from a study of synovial regulatory T cells in juvenile arthritis. Overall study context: Six patients were on methotrexate and three were untreated.

Patients had median age around 11 years, range roughly 2.2-22.9. Study-level points and caveats: Across patients, iaTreg TCR repertoires were mostly private, partly shared with synovial Teff and blood CPL. Inflammation-associated Treg cells in blood had less TCR diversity than the remaining blood Treg cells. CDR3 overlap with synovial Tregs was higher for iaTregs than other blood Tregs.

CDR1 is SGHAT, CDR2 FQNNGV, per germline. The CDR3 loop spans 14 amino acids. The entry carries no DNA sequence. TCRdb's copy holds only in-frame clones and misses some; the assay was immunoSEQ multiplex PCR. Across around 850 clones, the top ten clones capture over 4.5% of the sample. This clone is large by frequency. Its antigen is unknown. The sequence derives from a donor aged 2-30 years with juvenile idiopathic arthritis. Sequencing was performed on Treg cells from blood. The sample's subset: HLA-DR+ inflammation-associated blood Treg cells. This chain joins TRBV11-2 and TRBJ2-1; the D call from TCRdb, TRBD2, cannot be confirmed without DNA. The CDR3 spells CASSPRRGGSEQFF.